This section outlines one T cell receptor beta chain sequence together with its context. Germline values: CDR1 GTSNPN, CDR2 SVGIG (reference sequence). V lost 2 bases to trimming and J lost 2 bases, with 10 bases between them. The CDR3 consists of 14 residues. The sample originates from a study of blood T cell repertoires in COVID-19. As for the study in general: The study drew acute and convalescent COVID-19 samples from the United States, Italy and Spain.

Per the authors' pipeline: Reference gene primer amplification in the assay estimated nucleated cell counts. Data came from immunoSEQ multiplex PCR; TCRdb stores just in-frame clones and leaves some out. V and J calls and clone size are copied from that table; D and trimming were computed from the DNA. The sample has 45,000 to 60,000 clones; about 89% are singletons. Material for sequencing was peripheral blood. The sequence was collected from a man aged 55-75 years with acute or convalescent COVID-19. V gene TRBV30 combines with J gene TRBJ1-5; no reliable D call. The CDR3, as DNA: TGTGCCTGGAGTACGGGAAACGGCAATCAGCCCCAGCATTTT. It specifies CAWSTGNGNQPQHF.